This T cell receptor beta chain stems from a study of T cell responses to AZD1222 COVID-19 vaccine. The germline CDR1 and CDR2 sequences are SEHNR and FQNEAQ (reference sequence). There are 16 residues in the CDR3. The V gene lost 4 bases and the J gene lost 0 bases, with 15 bases spanning the gap. Sequencing used immunoSEQ multiplex PCR; TCRdb keeps in-frame clones, though not all of them. This sample has 150,000 to 200,000 clones; 92% occur once, and the top ten carry more than 1%. The chain uses TRBV7-9 and TRBJ1-1; the D gene is possibly TRBD1 (5 bases). The sequencing here drew on peripheral blood, taken 28 days after the second AZD1222 dose. This receptor was obtained from an adult who received the AZD1222 COVID-19 vaccine. CDR3 loop: CASSWGSAGMNTEAFF. The CDR3 DNA reads TGTGCCAGCAGCTGGGGGTCGGCGGGGATGAACACTGAAGCTTTCTTT.